Below, 15 T cell receptor beta chains from the same sample are listed, as sequenced in a study of blood T cell repertoires in COVID-19. Generated by immunoSEQ multiplex PCR, the TCRdb table keeps only in-frame clones and is missing some. The table has some 50,000 clones, just over 90% seen once. The sequenced sample consisted of peripheral blood. Source of these receptors: a middle-aged man with acute or convalescent COVID-19.

The sample holds a few counts of this clone. The chain employs TRBV7-2 and TRBJ2-1, with 13 nucleotides matching TRBD2. This CDR3 contains 15 residues. The germline gives CDR1 SGHTA, CDR2 FQGNSA. J lost 4 bases, V lost 4 bases, and 1 base had no gene match. Here the CDR3 reads CASSWGLAGYNEQFF. The CDR3 nucleotides are TGTGCCAGCAGCTGGGGACTAGCGGGATACAATGAGCAGTTCTTC. The entire variable domain, with the rest obtained from reference TRBV7-2 and TRBJ2-1, is as follows: GAGVSQSPSNKVTEKGKDVELRCDPISGHTALYWYRQSLGQGLEFLIYFQGNSAPDKSGLPSDRFSAERTGGSVSTLTIQRTQQEDSAVYLCASSWGLAGYNEQFFGPGTRLTVL.

This rearrangement joins TRBV12-3 or TRBV12-4 to TRBJ1-3, with D uncertain. Trimming took 6 bases from V and 2 from J, leaving 8 bases between them. The CDR3 is 13 amino acids. CDR3 region: CASSPSAGNTIYF. In nucleotides, the CDR3 is TGTGCCAGCAGCCCCAGCGCTGGAAACACCATATATTTT.

This clone was picked up one time. CDR3 sequence: CASSLGQSTDTQYF. The CDR3 DNA reads as TGCGCCAGCAGCTTGGGGCAGAGCACAGATACGCAGTATTTT. The chain employs TRBV5-1 and TRBJ2-3; D not resolved. Looked up from germline, CDR1 is SGHRS and CDR2 is YFSETQ. The length of the CDR3 is 14 residues. Trimming removed 0 bases from V and 0 bases from J, with 5 bases in between.

This chain uses TRBV25-1 with TRBJ1-1, with a tentative D call TRBD1 (6 bases). From germline, CDR1 is MGHDK and CDR2 SYGVNS. This CDR3 spans 13 amino acids. Trimming removed 2 bases at V and 5 bases at J, with 9 bases between. In nucleotides, the CDR3 is TGTGCCAGCAGTGAAGGGGGCCGGACTGAAGCTTTCTTT. Its translation is CASSEGGRTEAFF.

The chain is built from TRBV7-8 and TRBJ2-7; TRBD2 agrees at 14 bases. CDR1 SGHVS and CDR2 FQNEAQ come from the germline V gene. The CDR3 extends over 15 amino acids. V shed 1 base and J 6 bases; nucleotides not matched to a gene: 2. The CDR3 protein is CASSLVTSGRGEQYF. CDR3 sequence (DNA): TGTGCCAGCAGCTTAGTGACTAGCGGGAGGGGCGAGCAGTACTTC.

This chain joins TRBV24-1 and TRBJ2-2, with D maybe TRBD2 (5 bases). This CDR3 contains 16 residues. Between the trimmed V and J ends, which lost 3 bases and 1 base, there was a span of 11 bases. CDR1 and CDR2 from the germline V gene are KGHDR and SFDVKD. Here the CDR3 reads CATSDPRGMNTGELFF. CDR3 nucleotides: TGTGCCACCAGTGATCCCCGAGGGATGAACACCGGGGAGCTGTTTTTT.

The chain couples TRBV28 to TRBJ1-1; maybe TRBD1 (5 bases). The CDR3 sequence is 13 residues long. With 6 bases removed from V and 0 bases from J, the gap between germline ends came to 8 bases. Germline values: CDR1 MDHEN, CDR2 SYDVKM. This CDR3 is CASRQALNTEAFF. The DNA of the CDR3 is TGTGCCAGCAGACAGGCATTGAACACTGAAGCTTTCTTT. The variable domain in full, completed from reference TRBV28 and TRBJ1-1, reads DVKVTQSSRYLVKRTGEKVFLECVQDMDHENMFWYRQDPGLGLRLIYFSYDVKMKEKGDIPEGYSVSREKKERFSLILESASTNQTSMYLCASRQALNTEAFFGQGTRLTVV.

The chain has TRBV5-1 and TRBJ1-2, with 7 bases that match TRBD1. Looked up from germline, CDR1 is SGHRS and CDR2 is YFSETQ. CDR3 length: 16 residues. The V segment lost 0 bases and the J segment 2 bases; nucleotides outside the gene matches: 7. The CDR3 is CASSLVTGTDNYGYTF. CDR3 DNA: TGCGCCAGCAGCTTGGTCACCGGGACAGACAACTATGGCTACACCTTC. The whole variable domain, filled in from reference TRBV5-1 and TRBJ1-2, reads KAGVTQTPRYLIKTRGQQVTLSCSPISGHRSVSWYQQTPGQGLQFLFEYFSETQRNKGNFPGRFSGRQFSNSRSEMNVSTLELGDSALYLCASSLVTGTDNYGYTFGSGTRLTVV.

On this clone: One junction end disagrees with the germline gene, perhaps due to a read error. The rearrangement links TRBV15 to TRBJ1-2, with 11 nucleotides matching TRBD1. This CDR3 comprises 11 residues. From germline, CDR1 is LNHNV and CDR2 YYDKDF (reference sequence). The CDR3 loop reads CATSKDRGPVF. In DNA, the CDR3 is TGTGCCACCAGCAAGGACAGGGGGCCTGTTTTC.

This clone was detected only a few times. The rearrangement uses TRBV7-6 and TRBJ1-2; D may be TRBD1 (5 bases). Deletions cut 5 bases from V and 1 base from J, with 8 bases between. The CDR3 is 13 amino acids. Germline CDR1 reads SGHVS; CDR2 reads FNYEAQ. CDR3 region: CASSPQGNYGYTF. The CDR3 DNA sequence: TGTGCCAGCAGCCCCCAGGGTAACTATGGCTACACCTTC.

The V and J genes are TRBV5-4 and TRBJ2-3, with D perhaps TRBD2 (5 bases). Germline lookup yields CDR1 SGHNT and CDR2 YYREEE (reference sequence). The CDR3 totals 16 residues. The germline V and J ends were trimmed by 2 bases and 6 bases, with 19 bases remaining between them. For the CDR3, the DNA is TGTGCCAGCAGCTTTACCTCCGGGATGATGGGGGATACGCAGTATTTT. Its translation: CASSFTSGMMGDTQYF.

The chain links TRBV5-1 to TRBJ1-4, with a possible D match to TRBD1 (5 bases). Trimming cost V 1 base and J 5 bases, with 12 bases left between them. From germline, CDR1 is SGHRS and CDR2 YFSETQ. This CDR3 contains 15 residues. The CDR3 reads CASSLFTGGNEKLFF. The DNA of the CDR3 is TGCGCCAGCAGCTTGTTTACCGGGGGAAATGAAAAACTGTTTTTT.

The CDR3 is CASSLSHGGQGNTIYF. In DNA form, the CDR3 reads TGCGCCAGCAGCTTATCCCACGGGGGGCAAGGAAACACCATATATTTT. V usage is TRBV5-1 and J usage is TRBJ1-3, with D tentatively TRBD1 (6 bases). Germline V gene data show CDR1 as SGHRS and CDR2 as YFSETQ. The CDR3 is 16 amino acids. V was trimmed by 2 bases and J by 4 bases, leaving 16 bases between them.

V usage is TRBV19 and J usage is TRBJ2-2, with 12 bases aligning to TRBD2. CDR3 length: 19 residues. J was trimmed by 2 bases and V by 1 base; bases with no gene match: 8. Germline V lookup: CDR1 LNHDA, CDR2 SQIVND (reference sequence). The CDR3 protein is CASSIVETSGSYNTGELFF. The DNA for the CDR3 is TGTGCCAGTAGTATAGTTGAGACTAGCGGGAGCTATAACACCGGGGAGCTGTTTTTT.

The V gene is TRBV28, the J gene TRBJ1-6; D call uncertain. CDR1 MDHEN and CDR2 SYDVKM come from the germline V gene. This CDR3 is built from 16 residues. V lost 3 bases to trimming and J lost 0 bases, with 9 bases between them. CDR3 sequence (DNA): TGTGCCAGCAGTTTGTACCCGGGCTCCTATAATTCACCCCTCCACTTT. It encodes CASSLYPGSYNSPLHF.